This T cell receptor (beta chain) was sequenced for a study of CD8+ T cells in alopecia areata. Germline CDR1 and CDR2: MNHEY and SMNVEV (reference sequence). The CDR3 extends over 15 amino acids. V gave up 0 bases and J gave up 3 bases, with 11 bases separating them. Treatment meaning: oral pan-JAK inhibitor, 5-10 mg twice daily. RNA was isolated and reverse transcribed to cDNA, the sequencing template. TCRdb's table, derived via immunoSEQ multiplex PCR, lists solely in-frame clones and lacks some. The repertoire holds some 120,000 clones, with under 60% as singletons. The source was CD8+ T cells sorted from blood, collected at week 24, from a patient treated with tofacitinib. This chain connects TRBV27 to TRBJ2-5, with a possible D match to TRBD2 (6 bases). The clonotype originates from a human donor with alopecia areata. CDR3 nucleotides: TGTGCCAGCAGTTTATCGGCGGGGACCGAAGAGACCCAGTACTTC. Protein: CASSLSAGTEETQYF.